The clone carrying this T cell receptor beta chain has more than one count but fewer than ten. A sample-barcoded 5' primer and a J-beta primer mix were used in a second PCR of about 6 to 12 cycles. Via MiXCR, TCRdb re-called the 5' RACE reads, giving one row per CDR3 protein. This sample yields more than 750,000 distinct CDR3 sequences, of which 25% to 35% are seen a single time; about 9.4% belongs to the top ten. This sample was included in a study of blood T cells in healthy people across ages. This CDR3 comprises 14 residues. V lost 2 bases to trimming and J lost 0 bases, with 8 bases between them. CDR1 and CDR2 (germline): SGHVS, FNYEAQ. The donors, healthy Caucasians from Russia, were aged 6 to 90. These data are also associated with another study on T cells of mothers and their children. That paper adds: The study sampled three healthy Caucasian mothers and their six children. Each mother gave over 8 million TCR beta CDR3 reads; each child, about 2.9 million. Detection of persistent microchimeric T cell clones did not occur.

The J gene is TRBJ2-7, the V gene TRBV7-6; D remains unclear. This TCR was recovered from a woman between 35 and 50 years old in good health. Sequenced material: blood. The CDR3 region has the DNA TGTGCCAGCAGCTTACTTCAGGACTCCTACGAGCAGTACTTC. This sequence encodes CASSLLQDSYEQYF.